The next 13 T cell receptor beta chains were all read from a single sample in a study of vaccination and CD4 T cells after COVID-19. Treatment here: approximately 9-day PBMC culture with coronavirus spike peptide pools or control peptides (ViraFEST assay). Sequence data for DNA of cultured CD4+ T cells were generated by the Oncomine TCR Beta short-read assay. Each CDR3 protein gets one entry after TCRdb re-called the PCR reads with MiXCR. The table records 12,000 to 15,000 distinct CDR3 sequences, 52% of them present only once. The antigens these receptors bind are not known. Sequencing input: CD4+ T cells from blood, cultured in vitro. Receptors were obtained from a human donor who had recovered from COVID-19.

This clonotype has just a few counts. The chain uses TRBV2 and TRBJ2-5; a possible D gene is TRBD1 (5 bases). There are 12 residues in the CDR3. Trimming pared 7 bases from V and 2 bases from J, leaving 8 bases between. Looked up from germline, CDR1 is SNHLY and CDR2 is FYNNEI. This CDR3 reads CASKRQQETQYF. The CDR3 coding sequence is TGTGCCAGCAAAAGACAGCAAGAGACCCAGTACTTC.

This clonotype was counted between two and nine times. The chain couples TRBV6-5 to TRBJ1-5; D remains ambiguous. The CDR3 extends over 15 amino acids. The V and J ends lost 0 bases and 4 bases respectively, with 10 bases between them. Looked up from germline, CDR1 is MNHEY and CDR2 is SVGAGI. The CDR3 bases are TGTGCCAGCAGTTACTCGCAGGATTGGAATCAGCCCCAGCATTTT. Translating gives CASSYSQDWNQPQHF.

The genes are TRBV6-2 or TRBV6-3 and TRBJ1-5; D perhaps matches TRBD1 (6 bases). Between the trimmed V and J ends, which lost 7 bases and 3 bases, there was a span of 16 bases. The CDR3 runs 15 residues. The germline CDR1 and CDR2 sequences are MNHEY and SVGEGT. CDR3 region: CASIRGGYVNQPQHF. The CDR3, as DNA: TGTGCCAGCATTAGAGGGGGTTACGTCAATCAGCCCCAGCATTTT.

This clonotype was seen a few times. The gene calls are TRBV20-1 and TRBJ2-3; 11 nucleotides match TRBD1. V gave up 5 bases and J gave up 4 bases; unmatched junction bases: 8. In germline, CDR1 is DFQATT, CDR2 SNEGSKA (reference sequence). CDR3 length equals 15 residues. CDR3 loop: CSAAGGQGVADTQYF. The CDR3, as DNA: TGCAGTGCTGCTGGGGGACAGGGGGTCGCAGATACGCAGTATTTT.

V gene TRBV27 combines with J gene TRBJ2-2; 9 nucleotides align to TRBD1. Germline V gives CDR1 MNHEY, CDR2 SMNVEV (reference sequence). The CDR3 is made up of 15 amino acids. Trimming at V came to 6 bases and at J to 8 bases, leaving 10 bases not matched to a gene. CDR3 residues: CASRTGGAFMGELFF. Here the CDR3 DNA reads TGTGCCAGCAGGACAGGGGGGGCGTTTATGGGGGAGCTGTTTTTT.

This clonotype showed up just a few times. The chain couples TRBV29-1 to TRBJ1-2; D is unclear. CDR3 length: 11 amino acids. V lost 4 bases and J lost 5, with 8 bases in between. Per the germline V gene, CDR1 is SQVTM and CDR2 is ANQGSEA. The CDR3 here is CSVGAGYGYTF. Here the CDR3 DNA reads TGCAGCGTTGGAGCGGGGTATGGCTACACCTTC.

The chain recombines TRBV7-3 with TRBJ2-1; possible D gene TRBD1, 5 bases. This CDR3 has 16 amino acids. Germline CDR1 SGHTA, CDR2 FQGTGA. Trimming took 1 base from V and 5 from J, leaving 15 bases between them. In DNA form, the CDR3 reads TGTGCCAGCAGCTTAAGGGGAACGGCAGGGAACAATGAGCAGTTCTTC. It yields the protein CASSLRGTAGNNEQFF. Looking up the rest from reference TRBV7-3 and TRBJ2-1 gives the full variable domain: GAGVSQTPSNKVTEKGKYVELRCDPISGHTALYWYRQSLGQGPEFLIYFQGTGAADDSGLPNDRFFAVRPEGSVSTLKIQRTERGDSAVYLCASSLRGTAGNNEQFFGPGTRLTVL.

The CDR3 DNA reads as TGTGCCAGCAGTTCCTCGAACACCGGGGAGCTGTTTTTT. Translation: CASSSSNTGELFF. The chain couples TRBV27 to TRBJ2-2; no clear D gene. The CDR3 runs to 13 residues. The germline gives CDR1 MNHEY, CDR2 SMNVEV (reference sequence). The V end was cut by 4 bases, the J end by 0 bases, with 3 bases between.

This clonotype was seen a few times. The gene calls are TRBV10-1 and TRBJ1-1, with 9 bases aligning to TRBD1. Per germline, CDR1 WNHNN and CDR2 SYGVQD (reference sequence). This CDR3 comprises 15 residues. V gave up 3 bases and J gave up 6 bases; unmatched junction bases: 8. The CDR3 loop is CASSDPGQGRSEAFF. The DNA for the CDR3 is TGCGCCAGCAGTGATCCGGGACAGGGAAGGTCTGAAGCTTTCTTT.

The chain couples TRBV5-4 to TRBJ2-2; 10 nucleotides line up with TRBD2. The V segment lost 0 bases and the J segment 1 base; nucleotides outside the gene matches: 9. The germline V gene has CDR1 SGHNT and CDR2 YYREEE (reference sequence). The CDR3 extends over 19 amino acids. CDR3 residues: CASSLGPFGTSVNTGELFF. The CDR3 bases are TGTGCCAGCAGCTTGGGACCCTTTGGGACTAGCGTGAACACCGGGGAGCTGTTTTTT.

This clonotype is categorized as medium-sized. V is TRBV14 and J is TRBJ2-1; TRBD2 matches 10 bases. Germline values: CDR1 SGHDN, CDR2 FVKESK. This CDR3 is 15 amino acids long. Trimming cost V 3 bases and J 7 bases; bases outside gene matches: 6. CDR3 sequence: CASSHGPSGRNEQFF. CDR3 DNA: TGTGCCAGCAGCCACGGTCCTAGCGGGAGAAATGAGCAGTTCTTC. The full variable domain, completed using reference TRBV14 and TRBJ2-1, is EAGVTQFPSHSVIEKGQTVTLRCDPISGHDNLYWYRRVMGKEIKFLLHFVKESKQDESGMPNNRFLAERTGGTYSTLKVQPAELEDSGVYFCASSHGPSGRNEQFFGPGTRLTVL.

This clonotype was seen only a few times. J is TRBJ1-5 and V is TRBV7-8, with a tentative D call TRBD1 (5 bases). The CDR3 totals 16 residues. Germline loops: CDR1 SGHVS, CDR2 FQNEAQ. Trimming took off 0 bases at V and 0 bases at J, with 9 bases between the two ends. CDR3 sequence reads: CASSLAGGNSNQPQHF. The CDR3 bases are TGTGCCAGCAGCTTAGCCGGGGGGAATAGCAATCAGCCCCAGCATTTT.

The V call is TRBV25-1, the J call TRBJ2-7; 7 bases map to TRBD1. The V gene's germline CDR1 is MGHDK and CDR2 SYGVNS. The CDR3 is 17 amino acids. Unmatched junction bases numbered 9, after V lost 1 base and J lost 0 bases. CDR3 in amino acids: CASSEWGTASISYEQYF. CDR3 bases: TGTGCCAGCAGTGAATGGGGGACAGCCTCCATCTCCTACGAGCAGTACTTC.